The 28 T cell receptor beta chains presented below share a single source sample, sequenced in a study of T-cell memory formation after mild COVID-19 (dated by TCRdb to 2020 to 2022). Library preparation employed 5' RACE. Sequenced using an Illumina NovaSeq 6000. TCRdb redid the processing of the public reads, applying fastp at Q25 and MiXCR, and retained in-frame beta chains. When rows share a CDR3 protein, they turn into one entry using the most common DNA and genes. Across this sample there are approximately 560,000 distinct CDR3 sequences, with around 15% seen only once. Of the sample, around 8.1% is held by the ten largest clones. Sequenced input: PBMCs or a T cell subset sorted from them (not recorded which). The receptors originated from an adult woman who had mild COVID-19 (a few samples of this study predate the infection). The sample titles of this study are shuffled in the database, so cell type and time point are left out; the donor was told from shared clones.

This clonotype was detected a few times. The CDR3 nucleotides are TGTGCCAGCTCACGGCGAACCGGGACAGAAGAGACCCAGTACTTC. It specifies CASSRRTGTEETQYF. The V call is TRBV9, the J call TRBJ2-5, with 7 positions matching TRBD1. CDR3 length: 15 residues. Germline V lookup: CDR1 SGDLS, CDR2 YYNGEE. Germline trimming cut 7 bases from V and 3 bases from J; bases unmatched to any gene: 12. Combining the CDR3 with reference TRBV9 and TRBJ2-5 gives the whole variable domain DSGVTQTPKHLITATGQRVTLRCSPRSGDLSVYWYQQSLDQGLQFLIQYYNGEERAKGNILERFSAQQFPDLHSELNLSSLELGDSALYFCASSRRTGTEETQYFGPGTRLLVL.

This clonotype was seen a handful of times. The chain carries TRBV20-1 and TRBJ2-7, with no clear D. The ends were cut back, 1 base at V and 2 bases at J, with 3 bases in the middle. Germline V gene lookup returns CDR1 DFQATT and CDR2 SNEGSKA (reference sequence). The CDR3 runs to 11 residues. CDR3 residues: CSARATYEQYF. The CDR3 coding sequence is TGCAGTGCTAGAGCGACCTACGAGCAGTACTTC.

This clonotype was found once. CDR3 protein: CAWSVQGRDAFF. Here the CDR3 DNA reads TGTGCCTGGAGTGTACAGGGGAGGGATGCTTTCTTT. The chain is built from TRBV30 and TRBJ1-1; 7 positions match TRBD1. This CDR3 region has 12 residues. V lost 0 bases to trimming and J lost 11 bases; unmatched junction nucleotides: 6. Germline CDR1 reads GTSNPN; CDR2 reads SVGIG (reference sequence).

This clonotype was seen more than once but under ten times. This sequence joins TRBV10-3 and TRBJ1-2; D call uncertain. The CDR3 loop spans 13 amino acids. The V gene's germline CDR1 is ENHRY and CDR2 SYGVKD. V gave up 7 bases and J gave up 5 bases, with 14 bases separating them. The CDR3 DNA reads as TGTGCCATCACCTCCCCGGGAAAATATGGCTACACCTTC. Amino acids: CAITSPGKYGYTF.

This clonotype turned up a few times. CDR3 residues: CASSLVQPGQGYEQFF. In nucleotides, the CDR3 is TGTGCCAGCAGCTTGGTCCAACCGGGACAGGGCTATGAGCAGTTCTTC. V is TRBV5-6 and J is TRBJ2-1; 9 positions agree with TRBD1. Germline V gene data show CDR1 as SGHDT and CDR2 as YYEEEE. The CDR3 has 16 residues. After removal of 0 bases from V and 8 bases from J, the junction contained 9 bases not matched to a gene.

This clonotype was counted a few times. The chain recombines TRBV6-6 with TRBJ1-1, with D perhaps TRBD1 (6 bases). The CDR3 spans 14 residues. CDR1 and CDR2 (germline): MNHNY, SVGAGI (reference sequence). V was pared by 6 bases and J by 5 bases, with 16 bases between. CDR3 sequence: CASRPQGGTTEAFF. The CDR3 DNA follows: TGTGCCAGCAGACCACAAGGGGGGACTACTGAAGCTTTCTTT.

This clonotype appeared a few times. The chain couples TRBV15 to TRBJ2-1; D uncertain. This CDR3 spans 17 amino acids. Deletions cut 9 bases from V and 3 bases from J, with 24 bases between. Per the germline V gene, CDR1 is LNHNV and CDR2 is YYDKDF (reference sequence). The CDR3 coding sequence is TGTGCCACTCCAAAGCCCACGTTAGTTGCGGTCTACAATGAGCAGTTCTTC. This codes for CATPKPTLVAVYNEQFF.

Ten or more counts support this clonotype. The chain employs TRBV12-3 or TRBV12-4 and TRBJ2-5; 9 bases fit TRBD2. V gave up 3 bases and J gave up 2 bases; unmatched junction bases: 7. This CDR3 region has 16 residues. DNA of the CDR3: TGTGCCAGCAGTTTCGGTCTAGCGGGACGACAAGAGACCCAGTACTTC. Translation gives CASSFGLAGRQETQYF.

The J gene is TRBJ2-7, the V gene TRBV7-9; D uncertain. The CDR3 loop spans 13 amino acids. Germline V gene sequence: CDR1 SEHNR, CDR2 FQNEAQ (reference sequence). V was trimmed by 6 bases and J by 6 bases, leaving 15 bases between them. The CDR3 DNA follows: TGTGCCAGCAGATCCCTAGGGCGTGGCGAGCAGTACTTC. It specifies CASRSLGRGEQYF.

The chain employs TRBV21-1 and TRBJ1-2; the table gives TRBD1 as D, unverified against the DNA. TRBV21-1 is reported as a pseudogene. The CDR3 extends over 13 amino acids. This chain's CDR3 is CASSYPLGDGYTF. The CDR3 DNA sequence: TGTGCCAGCAGCTATCCATTAGGGGATGGCTACACCTTC.

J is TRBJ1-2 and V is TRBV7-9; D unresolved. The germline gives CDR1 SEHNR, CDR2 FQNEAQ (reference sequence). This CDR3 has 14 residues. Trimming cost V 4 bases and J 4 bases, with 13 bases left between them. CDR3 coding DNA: TGTGCCAGCAGCTCCGGGAGTAGAGTCTATGGCTACACCTTC. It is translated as CASSSGSRVYGYTF.

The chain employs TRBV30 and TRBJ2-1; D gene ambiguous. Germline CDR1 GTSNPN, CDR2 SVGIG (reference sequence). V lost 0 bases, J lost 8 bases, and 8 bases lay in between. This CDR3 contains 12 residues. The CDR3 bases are TGTGCCTGGAGTGTTAATCAGCATGAGCAGTTCTTC. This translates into CAWSVNQHEQFF.

The CDR3 region has the DNA TGTGCCAGCAGTCTCACCGGGACATCGGGAGGCTACACCTTC. Its protein is CASSLTGTSGGYTF. This chain connects TRBV12-3 or TRBV12-4 to TRBJ1-2; D possibly corresponds to TRBD1 (6 bases). Trimming removed 5 bases from V and 8 bases from J, with 18 bases in between. This CDR3 has 14 amino acids.

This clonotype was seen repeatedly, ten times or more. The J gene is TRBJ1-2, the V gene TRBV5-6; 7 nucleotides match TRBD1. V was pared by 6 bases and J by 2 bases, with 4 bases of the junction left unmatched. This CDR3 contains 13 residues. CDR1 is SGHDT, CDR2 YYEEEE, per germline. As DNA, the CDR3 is TGTGCCAGCAACAACAGGGGAAACTATGGCTACACCTTC. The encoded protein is CASNNRGNYGYTF. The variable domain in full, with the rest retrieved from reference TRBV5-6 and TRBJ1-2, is DAGVTQSPTHLIKTRGQQVTLRCSPKSGHDTVSWYQQALGQGPQFIFQYYEEEERQRGNFPDRFSGHQFPNYSSELNVNALLLGDSALYLCASNNRGNYGYTFGSGTRLTVV.

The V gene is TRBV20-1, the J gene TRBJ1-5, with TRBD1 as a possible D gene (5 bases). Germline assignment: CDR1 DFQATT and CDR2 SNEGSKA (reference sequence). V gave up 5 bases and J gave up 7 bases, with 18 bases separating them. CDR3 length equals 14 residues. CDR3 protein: CSASVAGVGQPQHF. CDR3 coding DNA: TGCAGTGCTTCCGTTGCGGGGGTAGGACAGCCCCAGCATTTT.

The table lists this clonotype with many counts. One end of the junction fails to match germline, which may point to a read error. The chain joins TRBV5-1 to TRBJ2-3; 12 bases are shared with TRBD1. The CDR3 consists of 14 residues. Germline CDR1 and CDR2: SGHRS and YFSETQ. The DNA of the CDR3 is TGTGCCAGCAGCTCGGGACAGGGGGCCGATACGCAGTATTTT. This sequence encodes CASSSGQGADTQYF.

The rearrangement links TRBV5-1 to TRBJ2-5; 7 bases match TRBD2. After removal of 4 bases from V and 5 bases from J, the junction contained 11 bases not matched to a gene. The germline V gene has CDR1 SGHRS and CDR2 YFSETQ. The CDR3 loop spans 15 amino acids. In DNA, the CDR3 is TGCGCCAGCAGCGACACTAGCGCTATGGAGGAGACCCAGTACTTC. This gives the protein CASSDTSAMEETQYF.

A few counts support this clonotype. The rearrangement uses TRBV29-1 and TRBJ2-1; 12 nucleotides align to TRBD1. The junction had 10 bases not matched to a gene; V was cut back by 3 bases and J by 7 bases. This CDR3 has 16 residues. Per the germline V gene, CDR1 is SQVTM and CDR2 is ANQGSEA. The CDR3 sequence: CSVEGALGQGANEQFF. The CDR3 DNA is TGCAGCGTTGAGGGGGCCTTGGGACAGGGGGCTAATGAGCAGTTCTTC.

CDR3 region: CASSFGQGVVQETQYF. For the CDR3, the DNA is TGCGCCAGCAGCTTTGGACAGGGTGTAGTTCAAGAGACCCAGTACTTC. The chain combines TRBV5-1 with TRBJ2-5, with 8 positions matching TRBD1. Per the germline V gene, CDR1 is SGHRS and CDR2 is YFSETQ. The CDR3 extends over 16 amino acids. V lost 2 bases and J lost 2; bases outside the gene matches: 8.

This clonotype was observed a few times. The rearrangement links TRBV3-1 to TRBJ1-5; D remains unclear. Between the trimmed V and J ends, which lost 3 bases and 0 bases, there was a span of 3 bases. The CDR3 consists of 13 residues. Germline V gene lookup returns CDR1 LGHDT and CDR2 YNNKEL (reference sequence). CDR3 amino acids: CASSQYSNQPQHF. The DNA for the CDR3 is TGTGCCAGCAGCCAGTATAGCAATCAGCCCCAGCATTTT.

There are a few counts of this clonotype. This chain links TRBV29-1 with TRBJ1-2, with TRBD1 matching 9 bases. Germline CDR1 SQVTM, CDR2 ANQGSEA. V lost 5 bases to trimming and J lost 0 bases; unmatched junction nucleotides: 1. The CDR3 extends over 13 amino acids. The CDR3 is CSVRDRANYGYTF. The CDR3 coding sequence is TGCAGCGTTCGGGACAGGGCTAACTATGGCTACACCTTC.

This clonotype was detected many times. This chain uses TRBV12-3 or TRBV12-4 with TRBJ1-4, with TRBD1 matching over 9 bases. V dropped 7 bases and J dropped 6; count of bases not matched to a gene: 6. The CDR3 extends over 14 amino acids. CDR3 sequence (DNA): TGTGCCAGCACCTCGACAGGGGGGGATGAAAAACTGTTTTTT. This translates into CASTSTGGDEKLFF.

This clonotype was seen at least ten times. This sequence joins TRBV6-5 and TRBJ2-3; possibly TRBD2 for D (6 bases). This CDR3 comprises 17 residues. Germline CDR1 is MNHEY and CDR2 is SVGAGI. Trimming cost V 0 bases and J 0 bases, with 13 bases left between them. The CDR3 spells CASSYSEVRGSTDTQYF. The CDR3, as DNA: TGTGCCAGCAGTTACTCGGAGGTGCGGGGTAGCACAGATACGCAGTATTTT.

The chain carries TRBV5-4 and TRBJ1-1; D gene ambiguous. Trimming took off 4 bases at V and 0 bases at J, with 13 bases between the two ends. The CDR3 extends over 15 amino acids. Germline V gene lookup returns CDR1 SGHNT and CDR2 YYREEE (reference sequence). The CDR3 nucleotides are TGTGCCAGCAGCCGACCGGACGGAGTGAACACTGAAGCTTTCTTT. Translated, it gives CASSRPDGVNTEAFF.

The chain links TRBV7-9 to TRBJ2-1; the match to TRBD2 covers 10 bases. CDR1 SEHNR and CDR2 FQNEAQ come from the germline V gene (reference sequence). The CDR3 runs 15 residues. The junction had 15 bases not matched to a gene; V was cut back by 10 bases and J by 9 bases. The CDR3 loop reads CATPGASGSGIEQFF. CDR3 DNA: TGTGCCACCCCGGGAGCTAGCGGGAGTGGGATTGAGCAGTTCTTC. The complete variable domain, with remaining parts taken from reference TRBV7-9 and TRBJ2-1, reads DTGVSQNPRHKITKRGQNVTFRCDPISEHNRLYWYRQTLGQGPEFLTYFQNEAQLEKSRLLSDRFSAERPKGSFSTLEIQRTEQGDSAMYLCATPGASGSGIEQFFGPGTRLTVL.

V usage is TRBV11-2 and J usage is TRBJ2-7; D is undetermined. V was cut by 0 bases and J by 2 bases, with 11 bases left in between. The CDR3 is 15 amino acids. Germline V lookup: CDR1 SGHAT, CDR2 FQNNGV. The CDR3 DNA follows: TGTGCCAGCAGCTTAGATCATGGCAGCCCCTACGAGCAGTACTTC. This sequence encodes CASSLDHGSPYEQYF. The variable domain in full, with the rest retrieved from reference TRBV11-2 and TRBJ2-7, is EAGVAQSPRYKIIEKRQSVAFWCNPISGHATLYWYQQILGQGPKLLIQFQNNGVVDDSQLPKDRFSAERLKGVDSTLKIQPAKLEDSAVYLCASSLDHGSPYEQYFGPGTRLTVT.

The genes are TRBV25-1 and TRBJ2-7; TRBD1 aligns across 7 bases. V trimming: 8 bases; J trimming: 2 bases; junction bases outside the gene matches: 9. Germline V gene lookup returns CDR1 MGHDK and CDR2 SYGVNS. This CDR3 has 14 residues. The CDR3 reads CASRNRGQPYEQYF. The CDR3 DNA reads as TGTGCCAGCCGCAACAGGGGCCAACCCTACGAGCAGTACTTC.

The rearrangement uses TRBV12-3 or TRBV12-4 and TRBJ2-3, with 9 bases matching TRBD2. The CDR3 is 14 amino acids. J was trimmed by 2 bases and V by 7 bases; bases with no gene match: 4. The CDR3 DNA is TGTGCCAGCATTACTAGCGGGTCCACAGATACGCAGTATTTT. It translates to CASITSGSTDTQYF.